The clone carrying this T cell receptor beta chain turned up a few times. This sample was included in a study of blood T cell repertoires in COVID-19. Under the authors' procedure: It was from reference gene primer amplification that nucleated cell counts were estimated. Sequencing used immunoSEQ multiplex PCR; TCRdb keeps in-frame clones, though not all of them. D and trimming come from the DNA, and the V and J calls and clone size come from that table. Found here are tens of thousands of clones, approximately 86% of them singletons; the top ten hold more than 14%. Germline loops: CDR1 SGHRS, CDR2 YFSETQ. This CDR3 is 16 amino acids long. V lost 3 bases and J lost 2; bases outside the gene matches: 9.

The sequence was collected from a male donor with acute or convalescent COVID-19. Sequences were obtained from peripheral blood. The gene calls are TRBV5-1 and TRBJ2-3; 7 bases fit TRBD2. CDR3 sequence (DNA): TGCGCCAGCAGCTCGAGCGGGGAGGGAGACACAGATACGCAGTATTTT. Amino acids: CASSSSGEGDTDTQYF. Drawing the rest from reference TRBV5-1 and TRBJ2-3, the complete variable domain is KAGVTQTPRYLIKTRGQQVTLSCSPISGHRSVSWYQQTPGQGLQFLFEYFSETQRNKGNFPGRFSGRQFSNSRSEMNVSTLELGDSALYLCASSSSGEGDTDTQYFGPGTRLTVL.